The 9 T cell receptor beta chains reported below all come from one sample, sequenced in a study of T cells after yellow fever vaccination (dated by TCRdb to between 2018 and 2021). The treatment or condition label for this specimen denotes: live attenuated yellow fever vaccine strain. The library was produced with 5' RACE. Sequencing took place on an Illumina HiSeq 2500. Starting from the raw public reads, TCRdb applied fastp trimming at Q25, assembled clones with MiXCR and retained in-frame beta chains. Rows with a matching CDR3 protein are joined into one entry that keeps the most common DNA and genes. The sample profile shows 500,000 to 700,000 distinct CDR3 sequences; under 25% of them were found once. In total, the top ten clones hold roughly an eighth of the sample. Sequenced material: PBMCs, taken 15 days after the yellow fever booster vaccination. Source of these receptors: a man aged 30 to 45 who received the YFV17D yellow fever vaccine.

There are a few counts of this clonotype. Since no conserved phenylalanine or tryptophan closes the CDR3, a read error is the likely cause. The DNA is omitted, as the CDR3 cannot be located on it reliably, and the CDR3 follows TCRdb's listing. V is TRBV20-1 and J is TRBJ2-1. Per the germline V gene, CDR1 is DFQATT and CDR2 is SNEGSKA (reference sequence). Both ends counted, the CDR3 spans 10 residues. Here the CDR3 reads CSARDLADHI.

The CDR3 region has the DNA TGCGCCAGCAGCCTCGGGACTAGCATGTTGATTGAGACAGATACGCAGTATTTT. Amino acid sequence: CASSLGTSMLIETDTQYF. This chain connects TRBV5-1 to TRBJ2-3, with TRBD2 identical over 9 bases. The CDR3 has 18 residues. With V trimmed by 4 bases and J by 3 bases, 15 bases remained unmatched. Germline V gene sequence: CDR1 SGHRS, CDR2 YFSETQ.

The V call is TRBV20-1, the J call TRBJ1-1; TRBD1 matches 9 bases. The germline V gene encodes CDR1 DFQATT and CDR2 SNEGSKA (reference sequence). V was pared by 5 bases and J by 7 bases, with 14 bases of the junction left unmatched. The CDR3 runs to 15 residues. The CDR3 here is CSADSPGQGTFEAFF. The CDR3 DNA is TGCAGTGCTGATTCTCCGGGACAGGGAACGTTTGAAGCTTTCTTT.

In this sample, this clonotype turned up a few times. CDR3 coding DNA: TGCGCCAGCAGCTTGGGGTCGTTCACAGATACGCAGTATTTT. Protein product: CASSLGSFTDTQYF. The chain employs TRBV5-1 and TRBJ2-3; D is undetermined. Trimming cost V 0 bases and J 2 bases, with 7 bases left between them. This CDR3 is 14 amino acids long. Germline V CDR1 and CDR2: SGHRS, YFSETQ.

The chain joins TRBV25-1 to TRBJ1-2; D gene uncertain. The CDR3 consists of 12 residues. With 6 bases removed from V and 3 bases from J, the gap between germline ends came to 8 bases. Germline values: CDR1 MGHDK, CDR2 SYGVNS. For the CDR3, the DNA is TGTGCCAGCAGAACAGTCGACTATGGCTACACCTTC. This translates into CASRTVDYGYTF.

This clonotype was detected only a few times. The chain links TRBV20-1 to TRBJ2-5, with 11 bases identical to TRBD2. Germline V CDR1 and CDR2: DFQATT, SNEGSKA (reference sequence). The CDR3 totals 15 residues. After removal of 3 bases from V and 4 bases from J, the junction contained 7 bases not matched to a gene. CDR3 region: CSASGFSGRVETQYF. CDR3 coding DNA: TGCAGTGCTAGCGGGTTTAGCGGGAGGGTAGAGACCCAGTACTTC.

J is TRBJ1-2 and V is TRBV20-1, with no clear D. This CDR3 contains 12 residues. V lost 2 bases to trimming and J lost 5 bases, with 9 bases between them. Germline CDR1 is DFQATT and CDR2 is SNEGSKA (reference sequence). The CDR3: CSARPQYYGYTF. For the CDR3, the DNA is TGCAGTGCTAGACCCCAGTATTATGGCTACACCTTC.

This chain connects TRBV5-6 to TRBJ2-3; 7 nucleotides agree with TRBD1. There are 14 residues in the CDR3. Looked up from germline, CDR1 is SGHDT and CDR2 is YYEEEE. The J segment lost 4 bases and the V segment lost 2 bases, leaving 4 bases of the junction unmatched. In nucleotides, the CDR3 is TGTGCCAGCAGCTTTCAAGGGGGCCCAGATACGCAGTATTTT. It specifies CASSFQGGPDTQYF. Together with reference TRBV5-6 and TRBJ2-3, the CDR3 gives the full variable domain: DAGVTQSPTHLIKTRGQQVTLRCSPKSGHDTVSWYQQALGQGPQFIFQYYEEEERQRGNFPDRFSGHQFPNYSSELNVNALLLGDSALYLCASSFQGGPDTQYFGPGTRLTVL.

The table lists this clonotype with a few counts. The chain links TRBV20-1 to TRBJ2-1, with TRBD2 as a possible D gene (5 bases). CDR3 length: 13 amino acids. V lost 1 base and J 7 bases, leaving 11 bases between the germline ends. Germline V gene lookup returns CDR1 DFQATT and CDR2 SNEGSKA (reference sequence). The CDR3 bases are TGCAGTGCTAGAGCCGTAGAGCGGAATGAGCAGTTCTTC. It encodes CSARAVERNEQFF.